This T cell receptor (beta chain) was captured by sequencing in a study of shared clonotypes between healthy human individuals (dated by TCRdb to the early 2020s). Looking at the study overall: A couple of women and a few men aged 18 to 49 years were included in the cohort. To estimate repertoire size and how much clonotype sharing occurs between individuals, the study deeply sequenced the blood TCR repertoires of five healthy adults. Per donor, leukapheresis produced somewhere between about 0.85 and 8.9 billion PBMCs. Different laboratories and diverse techniques were used to prepare libraries and sequence TCR repertoires, to increase sequencing depth and limit assay-specific biases. Per donor, three plates each were used for CD4 naive and CD4 memory, two for CD8 naive, and one for CD8 memory. Study-level results and caveats: Incomplete sequencing was indicated by rarefaction of sorted-subset datasets, despite the large sequencing depth. Naive subsets generally had larger estimated clonotype richness than memory subsets did. The small number of donors limited the genetic and exposure-history diversity represented. Only blood was sampled, and tissue TCR repertoires likely differ from those in blood. About 5% of naive CD4, around 3.6% of naive CD8, approximately 2.2% of memory CD4, and approximately 0.4% of memory CD8 clonotypes were shared across several donors. Pairwise subsampling indicated that sequencing depth was expected to affect the degree of clonotype sharing among donors. Compared with non-shared clonotypes, the clonotypes found in all four sorted-subset donors had higher generation probabilities.

Reading from cysteine to phenylalanine, the CDR3 counts 15 amino acids. The kept DNA is CDR3 alone, 45 bases in frame from the first base. Per the germline V gene, KGHSH is the CDR1 and LQKENI is the CDR2. Of note for this clone: What this receptor recognizes is not known. One end of the junction is discordant with germline, which a read error may explain.

Using the deep immunoSEQ assay, TCR CDR3 regions were amplified from genomic DNA by multiplex PCR. Extracted genomic DNA from each cell subset was spread evenly across all wells of several immunoSEQ 96-well plates, with each plate serving as a replicate. For sorted subsets, approximately 0.2 ug of genomic DNA, equivalent to some 30,000 T cell genomes, went into each replicate PCR. The purified libraries were quantified using a Qubit 3.0 fluorometer, sized with a Bioanalyzer 2100, and then quantified again using the KAPA Library Quantification kit. A separate single-read 150-cycle Illumina NextSeq 550 flow cell was used to sequence each immunoSEQ 96-well plate. Per the source publication's procedure: The immunoSEQ output contained only junctional sequences without quality scores, so filtering could not match that applied to full-length reads. Sequences were annotated with PyIR, a Python wrapper for IgBLAST v1.9, using IMGT germline references to assign V/J genes and CDR3. Reads with weak V/J assignments (E-value above 1e-6), missing CDR3, stop codons, out-of-frame junctions, or ambiguous translated residues were removed. V3J clonotypes were defined as sequences sharing an identical inferred V gene, J gene, and CDR3 amino acid sequence. Percentage overlap between repertoires was calculated by dividing the number of shared unique clonotypes by the size of the smaller repertoire. Richness of each repertoire was evaluated using RTK rarefaction, the Chao1 estimator, and Recon v2.1 estimates of unobserved clonotypes. Generation probabilities were computed with OLGA for all TCRbeta clonotypes obtained by the gDNA method from four donors. Held by TCRdb, this immuneACCESS table contains in-frame sequences only and omits some clones. Under half of the omission traces to an unresolved V gene where checked; the cause of the rest is unknown. V and J calls and clone size are as listed in that table; D and trimming were resolved from the DNA. Present in this sample are approximately 2.3 million clones, 93% of which were seen just once. Of the sample, under 0.45% falls within the top ten clones.

The donors were healthy, HIV-negative adults with no recently reported acute infections or vaccinations. Every donor was a Caucasian adult living in Nashville, Tennessee, USA. CD4+ T cells were enriched through magnetic negative selection, after which naive cells were positively selected on CD45RA and the remaining negative fraction served as the memory subset. Blood was collected by leukapheresis, and PBMCs were isolated by Ficoll-Histopaque density gradient centrifugation and then cryopreserved in liquid nitrogen vapor phase. Analytical flow cytometry was used to check the purity and quantity of every magnetically sorted T cell population. Genomic DNA was isolated from each sorted fraction and quantified by UV absorbance on a Nanodrop 2000c.

The material sequenced was naive CD4+ T cells from PBMCs. In the paper's terms, the cell subset or site label means: CD45RA+ positively selected. The TCR originated in a man in his late teens or twenties in good health. Some clones in this sample may be carry-over from other donors' samples. The sequence is built from TRBV18 and TRBJ1-3; 9 junctional bases match TRBD1. The nucleotides are TGTGCCAGCTCTCCACAGGGGGCCTCTGGAAACACCATATATTTT. The translation is CASSPQGASGNTIYF.